The next 32 T cell receptor beta chains were all read from a single sample in a study of chemoradiotherapy in HPV16-positive cancers (dated by TCRdb to 2022 to 2024). Library construction relied on the immunoSEQ multiplex PCR assay. Drawn from immuneACCESS, this table holds only the in-frame rearrangements with V and J called that TCRdb kept. Clones are partly lost; checked studies trace under half to an unresolved V gene and leave the rest unexplained. In this sample the table shows under 3,500 clones, about nine tenths of which occur a single time. The biggest ten clones account for 2% to 2.5% of the sample. The input for sequencing was tumor tissue, taken from a patient who underwent chemoradiotherapy. These receptors were collected from a human donor with HPV-associated anogenital cancer.

The rearrangement uses TRBV15 and TRBJ2-3, with D perhaps matching TRBD2 (6 bases). V was cut by 1 base and J by 6 bases, with 14 bases left in between. CDR1 and CDR2 from the germline V gene are LNHNV and YYDKDF (reference sequence). The CDR3 extends over 15 amino acids. The CDR3 bases are TGTGCCACCAGCAGAGTTGCGGGGTGGGGGGATACGCAGTATTTT. Its protein product is CATSRVAGWGDTQYF.

This clone has only one observation. The V gene is TRBV7-2, the J gene TRBJ2-3, with D possibly TRBD2 on 5 matching bases. Per the germline V gene, CDR1 is SGHTA and CDR2 is FQGNSA. The V gene lost 1 base and the J gene lost 4 bases, with 12 bases spanning the gap. The CDR3 covers 15 residues. CDR3 protein: CASSLVSLSADTQYF. The CDR3 nucleotides are TGTGCCAGCAGCTTAGTGAGTCTTAGCGCAGATACGCAGTATTTT.

J is TRBJ2-7 and V is TRBV18; no reliable D call. Germline CDR1 KGHSH, CDR2 LQKENI. V gave up 3 bases and J gave up 3 bases, with 9 bases separating them. The CDR3 loop spans 13 amino acids. CDR3 nucleotide sequence: TGTGCCAGCTCACCGGCAGCGTTCTACGAGCAGTACTTC. Its translation is CASSPAAFYEQYF.

This chain uses TRBV13 with TRBJ2-6, with no clear D. V gave up 0 bases and J gave up 4 bases, with 7 bases separating them. Germline V lookup: CDR1 PRHDT, CDR2 FYEKMQ (reference sequence). This CDR3 has 15 amino acids. In nucleotides, the CDR3 is TGTGCCAGCAGCTTAGGCCTAACCGGGGCCAACGTCCTGACTTTC. As protein: CASSLGLTGANVLTF.

This CDR3 reads CASNYRGYGYTF. DNA for the CDR3: TGTGCCAGCAATTACAGGGGATATGGCTACACCTTC. V and J are TRBV5-6 and TRBJ1-2; TRBD1 agrees at 7 bases. From germline, CDR1 is SGHDT and CDR2 YYEEEE. The ends lost 6 bases at V and 5 bases at J; junction bases unmatched: 4. CDR3 length: 12 residues.

V is TRBV7-2 and J is TRBJ1-2, with D possibly matching TRBD1 (6 bases). With 5 bases removed from V and 7 bases from J, the gap between germline ends came to 14 bases. This CDR3 contains 13 residues. Germline V gene lookup returns CDR1 SGHTA and CDR2 FQGNSA. CDR3 sequence: CASSATQGFGYTF. DNA for the CDR3: TGTGCCAGCAGCGCTACACAGGGCTTTGGCTACACCTTC.

This chain connects TRBV7-9 to TRBJ1-2; 8 nucleotides line up with TRBD1. The V gene end was trimmed by 5 bases and the J gene end by 3 bases; junction bases not matched to a gene: 14. Germline V CDR1 and CDR2: SEHNR, FQNEAQ (reference sequence). This CDR3 comprises 17 residues. The CDR3 DNA reads TGTGCCAGCAGCCTAGAGGACAGGGTAACGGAATACTATGGCTACACCTTC. Translation gives CASSLEDRVTEYYGYTF.

The CDR3 reads CAWSGAGARLILYF. The CDR3 DNA reads as TGTGCCTGGAGTGGGGCAGGGGCCAGACTGATCCTATATTTT. The rearrangement links TRBV30 to TRBJ1-3; D is perhaps TRBD1 (6 bases). Trimming removed 1 base from V and 14 bases from J, with 21 bases in between. This CDR3 contains 14 residues. The germline CDR1 and CDR2 sequences are GTSNPN and SVGIG (reference sequence).

V gene TRBV5-6 combines with J gene TRBJ2-5, with TRBD1 as a possible D gene (6 bases). Germline loops: CDR1 SGHDT, CDR2 YYEEEE. The CDR3 is 16 residues long. Trimming took 1 base from V and 4 from J, leaving 17 bases between them. CDR3 nucleotide sequence: TGTGCCAGCAGCTTGCAGGGGCAACGGGTTAGAGAGACCCAGTACTTC. Encoded protein: CASSLQGQRVRETQYF.

In its sample, this clone was seen once. V and J are TRBV4-2 and TRBJ1-4; D may be TRBD1 (5 bases). This CDR3 comprises 16 residues. V was shortened by 0 bases and J by 8 bases, with 16 bases between the two germline ends. The germline gives CDR1 LGHNA, CDR2 YNFKEQ. DNA of the CDR3: TGTGCCAGCAGCCAAGATCCGTCAGGGTTTGGGGAAAAACTGTTTTTT. This gives the protein CASSQDPSGFGEKLFF.

This clone was seen a few times. This chain connects TRBV18 to TRBJ1-4; TRBD1 is a possible D gene (5 bases). CDR3 length: 14 residues. V was pared by 5 bases and J by 7 bases, with 14 bases between. Germline lookup yields CDR1 KGHSH and CDR2 LQKENI. The CDR3 sequence: CASSGRQTIEKLFF. CDR3 DNA: TGTGCCAGCTCAGGGAGACAGACCATTGAAAAACTGTTTTTT.

The V gene is TRBV4-3, the J gene TRBJ2-5, with D possibly being TRBD1 or TRBD2 (6 bases each). The CDR3 has 15 amino acids. The V end lost 0 bases, the J end lost 5 bases, and 13 bases lay between the germline ends. CDR1 is LGHNA, CDR2 YSLEER, per germline. The CDR3 here is CASSQDLGGHETQYF. As DNA, the CDR3 is TGCGCCAGCAGCCAAGACCTTGGGGGGCATGAGACCCAGTACTTC.

The chain uses TRBV30 and TRBJ1-5, with a possible D match to TRBD1 (6 bases). CDR3 length: 14 residues. CDR1 GTSNPN and CDR2 SVGIG come from the germline V gene (reference sequence). V lost 1 base, J lost 1 base, and 8 bases lay in between. CDR3 nucleotides: TGTGCCTGGAGTGAACAGGGCAGCAATCAGCCCCAGCATTTT. This gives the protein CAWSEQGSNQPQHF. The full variable domain, its missing parts supplied by reference TRBV30 and TRBJ1-5, is SQTIHQWPATLVQPVGSPLSLECTVEGTSNPNLYWYRQAAGRGLQLLFYSVGIGQISSEVPQNLSASRPQDRQFILSSKKLLLSDSGFYLCAWSEQGSNQPQHFGDGTRLSIL.

The V and J genes are TRBV19 and TRBJ2-5; a weak D match, TRBD1 (5 bases). V gave up 2 bases and J gave up 2 bases, with 15 bases separating them. The germline CDR1 and CDR2 sequences are LNHDA and SQIVND (reference sequence). The CDR3 is 16 residues long. CDR3 in DNA: TGTGCCAGTAGTATATCGGGTCAGGGTGCACAAGAGACCCAGTACTTC. It yields the protein CASSISGQGAQETQYF.

This chain joins TRBV12-5 and TRBJ2-5; 9 bases agree with TRBD1. With the DNA end fitting TRBJ2-7 better, the J assignment may be wrong. The CDR3 is 15 residues long. Germline V lookup: CDR1 LGHNT, CDR2 FRNRAP. CDR3 loop: CASDPTGTGSSEQYF. DNA of the CDR3: TGTGCTAGTGATCCCACCGGGACAGGGTCTTCCGAGCAGTACTTC.

This rearrangement joins TRBV6-5 to TRBJ2-7; D is ambiguous. With 5 bases removed from V and 6 bases from J, the gap between germline ends came to 20 bases. The V gene's germline CDR1 is MNHEY and CDR2 SVGAGI. The CDR3 length is 15 residues. CDR3 DNA: TGTGCCAGCAGTCGGCCCGGTGCCCTTCTTCCCGAGCAGTACTTC. Its translation: CASSRPGALLPEQYF.

The chain is built from TRBV7-3 and TRBJ1-2, with D perhaps TRBD1 (6 bases). The ends were cut back, 2 bases at V and 4 bases at J, with 14 bases in the middle. The CDR3 totals 15 residues. The germline V gene has CDR1 SGHTA and CDR2 FQGTGA. The CDR3 DNA sequence: TGTGCCAGCAGCTTACATGGGGGGCAGGCCTATGGCTACACCTTC. Amino acid sequence: CASSLHGGQAYGYTF.

J is TRBJ1-5 and V is TRBV7-9, with a tentative D call TRBD1 (5 bases). Germline values: CDR1 SEHNR, CDR2 FQNEAQ (reference sequence). The germline V and J ends were trimmed by 8 bases and 4 bases, with 18 bases remaining between them. The CDR3 totals 15 residues. CDR3 coding DNA: TGTGCCAGCGCCCCCGGGGCAGGCGCTAATCAGCCCCAGCATTTT. Amino acids: CASAPGAGANQPQHF.

The chain has TRBV5-4 and TRBJ1-1, with unresolved D. In germline, CDR1 is SGHNT, CDR2 YYREEE (reference sequence). The CDR3 spans 13 residues. V was trimmed by 3 bases and J by 8 bases, leaving 14 bases between them. DNA for the CDR3: TGTGCCAGCAGCTCCTACCCCACAGCAGAAGCTTTCTTT. This sequence encodes CASSSYPTAEAFF. Using reference TRBV5-4 and TRBJ1-1 for the parts outside the CDR3, the full variable domain is ETGVTQSPTHLIKTRGQQVTLRCSSQSGHNTVSWYQQALGQGPQFIFQYYREEENGRGNFPPRFSGLQFPNYSSELNVNALELDDSALYLCASSSYPTAEAFFGQGTRLTVV.

The chain uses TRBV11-2 and TRBJ1-2; D is undetermined. Trimming pared 2 bases from V and 8 bases from J, leaving 21 bases between. This CDR3 spans 16 amino acids. CDR1 is SGHAT and CDR2 is FQNNGV in the germline V gene. The CDR3 loop is CASSLSFLARKEGYTF. In nucleotides, the CDR3 is TGTGCCAGCAGCTTAAGCTTTTTGGCACGCAAAGAGGGCTACACCTTC.

The rearrangement links TRBV16 to TRBJ2-3; 9 nucleotides match TRBD1. Germline loops: CDR1 KGHSY, CDR2 FQNENV. V shed 4 bases, J shed 9 bases, and the junction held 17 bases outside the gene matches. CDR3 size: 17 residues. CDR3 region: CASSPRTGERWQSTQYF. In DNA, the CDR3 is TGTGCCAGCAGCCCTAGGACAGGGGAACGTTGGCAGAGCACGCAGTATTTT.

The chain links TRBV19 to TRBJ1-2, with D possibly being TRBD1 (5 bases). The CDR3 is 12 amino acids. The V end was cut by 7 bases, the J end by 8 bases, with 14 bases between. Germline V CDR1 and CDR2: LNHDA, SQIVND (reference sequence). In DNA form, the CDR3 reads TGTGCCAGTATTGGAGGGGTTGGAGGCTACACCTTC. It specifies CASIGGVGGYTF.

The chain employs TRBV28 and TRBJ2-7; D call uncertain. V lost 6 bases, J lost 9 bases, and 15 bases lay in between. Germline loops: CDR1 MDHEN, CDR2 SYDVKM. The CDR3 sequence is 12 residues long. In DNA, the CDR3 is TGTGCCAGCAGGGGCAAGCCGGGTGGGCAGTACTTC. It specifies CASRGKPGGQYF.

This rearrangement joins TRBV20-1 to TRBJ2-1; TRBD1 is a possible D gene (6 bases). Germline lookup yields CDR1 DFQATT and CDR2 SNEGSKA (reference sequence). The CDR3 totals 11 residues. Trimming removed 5 bases from V and 5 bases from J, with 7 bases in between. The CDR3 loop reads CSADRNNEQFF. The CDR3 nucleotides read TGCAGTGCTGACAGGAACAATGAGCAGTTCTTC.

The CDR3 sequence: CASSTTGQGPIYGYTF. The CDR3 region has the DNA TGTGCCAGCAGCACTACCGGACAGGGCCCTATCTATGGCTACACCTTC. The V gene is TRBV13, the J gene TRBJ1-2; the match to TRBD1 covers 8 bases. Trimming took 5 bases from V and 4 from J; bases not matched to a gene: 12. Per the germline V gene, CDR1 is PRHDT and CDR2 is FYEKMQ (reference sequence). This CDR3 has 16 amino acids.

This chain connects TRBV6-1 to TRBJ2-3; possibly TRBD2 for D (5 bases). CDR3 length: 13 amino acids. V dropped 6 bases and J dropped 2 bases, with 9 bases sitting between them. Germline CDR1 is MNHNS and CDR2 is SASEGT. As DNA, the CDR3 is TGTGCCAGCAGGGCGGGCTCCACAGATACGCAGTATTTT. This translates into CASRAGSTDTQYF.

The chain carries TRBV27 and TRBJ2-1; a weak D match, TRBD1 (5 bases). The CDR3 is 19 amino acids. Germline CDR1 and CDR2: MNHEY and SMNVEV (reference sequence). Deletions cut 0 bases from V and 0 bases from J, with 18 bases between. For the CDR3, the DNA is TGTGCCAGCAGTTTATCCTGGGAAGGGGCCAAGGGCTCCTACAATGAGCAGTTCTTC. Translated: CASSLSWEGAKGSYNEQFF.

V is TRBV19 and J is TRBJ2-1, with D tentatively TRBD1 (6 bases). The CDR3 length is 14 residues. V shed 9 bases and J shed 7 bases, with 19 bases lying between them. Germline values: CDR1 LNHDA, CDR2 SQIVND (reference sequence). The DNA of the CDR3 is TGTGCCAGCGCCCACCCAGGGGAATGGAATGAGCAGTTCTTC. It is translated as CASAHPGEWNEQFF. The whole variable domain, remainder taken from reference TRBV19 and TRBJ2-1, is DGGITQSPKYLFRKEGQNVTLSCEQNLNHDAMYWYRQDPGQGLRLIYYSQIVNDFQKGDIAEGYSVSREKKESFPLTVTSAQKNPTAFYLCASAHPGEWNEQFFGPGTRLTVL.

As regards this clone: The junction departs from germline at one end; a sequencing error may be responsible. This chain uses TRBV27 with TRBJ2-7; 7 nucleotides line up with TRBD2. CDR1 and CDR2 (germline): MNHEY, SMNVEV (reference sequence). The CDR3 covers 12 residues. In nucleotides, the CDR3 is TGTGCCAGCCGCGGGCCCTTAAGCGGACTAGGCTTC. Residues: CASRGPLSGLGF.

The rearrangement uses TRBV4-3 and TRBJ1-6, with a weak D call TRBD1 (6 bases). The germline gives CDR1 LGHNA, CDR2 YSLEER. The CDR3 sequence is 15 residues long. V lost 0 bases, J lost 6 bases, and 9 bases lay in between. The CDR3 DNA reads TGCGCCAGCAGCCAAGATACAGGGTTTAATTCACCCCTCCACTTT. Translated: CASSQDTGFNSPLHF.

The rearrangement joins TRBV2 to TRBJ1-4, with D possibly matching TRBD1 (5 bases). The V gene lost 10 bases and the J gene lost 6 bases, with 15 bases spanning the gap. From germline, CDR1 is SNHLY and CDR2 FYNNEI. This CDR3 region has 13 residues. CDR3 bases: TGTGCCACCGGGGCAGCCCGCGATGAAAAACTGTTTTTT. This gives the protein CATGAARDEKLFF.

The chain combines TRBV19 with TRBJ1-1; tentatively, D is TRBD1 (5 bases). The CDR3 totals 12 residues. Germline V gives CDR1 LNHDA, CDR2 SQIVND (reference sequence). Trimming removed 7 bases at V and 5 bases at J, with 11 bases between. CDR3 coding DNA: TGTGCCAGTACCCCAGGGAGGACTGAAGCTTTCTTT. This codes for CASTPGRTEAFF. The variable domain in full, completed from reference TRBV19 and TRBJ1-1, reads DGGITQSPKYLFRKEGQNVTLSCEQNLNHDAMYWYRQDPGQGLRLIYYSQIVNDFQKGDIAEGYSVSREKKESFPLTVTSAQKNPTAFYLCASTPGRTEAFFGQGTRLTVV.